This T cell receptor (beta chain) was sequenced in a study of blood T cell repertoires in COVID-19. Method: immunoSEQ multiplex PCR; TCRdb's copy keeps in-frame clones and lacks some. The table records about 160,000 clones, roughly 84% of them present only once. Germline CDR1 and CDR2: MGHRA and YSYEKL. There are 19 residues in the CDR3. V shed 0 bases and J 0 bases; nucleotides not matched to a gene: 6. The sequenced sample consisted of peripheral blood. This rearrangement joins TRBV4-1 to TRBJ2-6; 9 positions agree with TRBD1. The sequence came from a man aged 18 to 30 with active or convalescent COVID-19. CDR3 bases: TGCGCCAGCAGCCAAGACCCGACAGGGGGGTTCTCTGGGGCCAACGTCCTGACTTTC. Amino acids: CASSQDPTGGFSGANVLTF.